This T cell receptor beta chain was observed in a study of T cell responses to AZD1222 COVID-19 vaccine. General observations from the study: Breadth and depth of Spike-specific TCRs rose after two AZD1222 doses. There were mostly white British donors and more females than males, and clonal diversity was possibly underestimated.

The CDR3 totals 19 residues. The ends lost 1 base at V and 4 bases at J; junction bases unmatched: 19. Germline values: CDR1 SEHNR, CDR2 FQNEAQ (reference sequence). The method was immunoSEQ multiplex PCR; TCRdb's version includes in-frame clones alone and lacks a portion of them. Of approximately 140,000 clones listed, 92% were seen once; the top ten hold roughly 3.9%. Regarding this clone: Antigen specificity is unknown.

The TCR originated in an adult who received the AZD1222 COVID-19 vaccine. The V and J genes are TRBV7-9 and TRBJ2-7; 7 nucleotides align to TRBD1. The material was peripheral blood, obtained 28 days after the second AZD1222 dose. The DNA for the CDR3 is TGTGCCAGCAGCTTAGTGCCGGGACAGCCTCAAGGGGGTCATTACGAGCAGTACTTC. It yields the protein CASSLVPGQPQGGHYEQYF.